These 13 T cell receptor beta chains came from one sample sequenced in a study of T-cell memory formation after mild COVID-19. Each CDR3 protein gets one entry after TCRdb re-called the 5' RACE reads with MiXCR. In the table there are roughly 200,000 distinct CDR3 sequences, 15% to 20% of which are singletons. Source material: PBMCs or a T cell subset sorted from them (not recorded which). The receptors stem from an adult woman who had mild COVID-19 (a few samples of this study predate the infection). Cell type and time point are not known.

This clonotype was counted only a few times. The chain links TRBV12-3 or TRBV12-4 to TRBJ2-1; D may be TRBD1 (5 bases). V lost 6 bases and J lost 0, with 15 bases in between. This CDR3 has 16 residues. The CDR3 coding sequence is TGTGCCAGCAGAATCGACAGTTGGAGCTCCTACAATGAGCAGTTCTTC. Translated, it gives CASRIDSWSSYNEQFF.

V usage is TRBV5-1 and J usage is TRBJ1-1; TRBD1 is a possible D gene (6 bases). CDR1 and CDR2 from the germline V gene are SGHRS and YFSETQ. The CDR3 loop spans 14 amino acids. V lost 4 bases, J lost 3 bases, and 13 bases lay in between. CDR3 in DNA: TGCGCCAGCAGCCCCGGGGGGCTTTACACTGAAGCTTTCTTT. It yields the protein CASSPGGLYTEAFF.

This chain connects TRBV6-5 to TRBJ2-7, with 11 bases lining up with TRBD2. The CDR3 is 15 amino acids. V trimming: 6 bases; J trimming: 2 bases; junction bases outside the gene matches: 6. Germline loops: CDR1 MNHEY, CDR2 SVGAGI. The CDR3 region is CASSTTSGGTYEQYF. The CDR3 DNA reads as TGTGCCAGCAGCACCACTAGCGGGGGTACCTACGAGCAGTACTTC.

This clonotype was detected only once. The CDR3 DNA sequence: TGCAGTGCCCCCCAAGGCGAGACCCAGTACTTC. Encoded protein: CSAPQGETQYF. The J gene is TRBJ2-5, the V gene TRBV20-1; no firm D call. Between the trimmed V and J ends, which lost 6 bases and 5 bases, there was a span of 10 bases. The length of the CDR3 is 11 residues. From germline, CDR1 is DFQATT and CDR2 SNEGSKA (reference sequence).

V and J are TRBV20-1 and TRBJ1-2; a possible D gene is TRBD1 (6 bases). The CDR3 runs 15 residues. Trimming stripped 1 base from V and 6 bases from J, with 18 bases between. Germline CDR1 is DFQATT and CDR2 is SNEGSKA (reference sequence). The CDR3 loop reads CSARGSLAGADGYTF. CDR3 bases: TGCAGTGCTAGAGGGAGTTTGGCGGGGGCGGATGGCTACACCTTC.

The chain couples TRBV7-2 to TRBJ2-6; D possibly corresponds to TRBD1 (6 bases). The CDR3 loop spans 19 amino acids. V dropped 6 bases and J dropped 2 bases, with 23 bases sitting between them. Germline V gene sequence: CDR1 SGHTA, CDR2 FQGNSA. The CDR3 sequence is CASSSRGAGVSPGANVLTF. The CDR3 DNA is TGTGCCAGCAGTTCCAGGGGTGCAGGGGTCTCTCCTGGGGCCAACGTCCTGACTTTC.

The rearrangement uses TRBV19 and TRBJ2-2, with D uncertain. The CDR3 consists of 13 residues. V was cut by 4 bases and J by 4 bases, with 7 bases left in between. Per germline, CDR1 LNHDA and CDR2 SQIVND (reference sequence). The CDR3 region is CASSNGPTGELFF. In nucleotides, the CDR3 is TGTGCCAGTAGTAATGGACCCACCGGGGAGCTGTTTTTT.

The chain carries TRBV12-3 or TRBV12-4 and TRBJ2-4; D gene uncertain. The CDR3 covers 15 residues. Trimming cost V 1 base and J 0 bases, with 7 bases left between them. The CDR3 region is CASSLGSLAKNIQYF. CDR3 nucleotides: TGTGCCAGCAGTTTAGGGAGTTTAGCCAAAAACATTCAGTACTTC.

This chain links TRBV29-1 with TRBJ1-1; 8 positions agree with TRBD1. Germline assignment: CDR1 SQVTM and CDR2 ANQGSEA. The J segment lost 8 bases and the V segment lost 4 bases, leaving 9 bases of the junction unmatched. CDR3 length: 13 residues. The CDR3 DNA reads TGCAGCGTTGGGCGTACAGGGGGGAGGGAAGCTTTCTTT. Translating gives CSVGRTGGREAFF. Supplemented by reference TRBV29-1 and TRBJ1-1, the full variable domain reads SAVISQKPSRDICQRGTSLTIQCQVDSQVTMMFWYRQQPGQSLTLIATANQGSEATYESGFVIDKFPISRPNLTFSTLTVSNMSPEDSSIYLCSVGRTGGREAFFGQGTRLTVV.

This clonotype has at least ten counts. V usage is TRBV5-1 and J usage is TRBJ2-5, with 7 nucleotides matching TRBD1. V lost 2 bases, J lost 0 bases, and 1 base stayed unmatched. CDR3 length: 14 amino acids. Looked up from germline, CDR1 is SGHRS and CDR2 is YFSETQ. In nucleotides, the CDR3 is TGCGCCAGCAGCTTACAGGGGTACCAAGAGACCCAGTACTTC. This encodes CASSLQGYQETQYF.

This clonotype turned up a few times. The chain couples TRBV5-1 to TRBJ2-5; TRBD1 is a possible D gene (5 bases). CDR3 size: 13 residues. Germline V gives CDR1 SGHRS, CDR2 YFSETQ. V shed 4 bases and J shed 7 bases, with 14 bases lying between them. Here the CDR3 reads CASSPGSSLTQYF. CDR3 nucleotide sequence: TGCGCCAGCAGCCCAGGGTCGTCATTGACCCAGTACTTC.

J is TRBJ2-7 and V is TRBV5-1; D is unresolved. The V and J ends lost 0 bases and 2 bases respectively, with 12 bases between them. Per germline, CDR1 SGHRS and CDR2 YFSETQ. The CDR3 totals 15 residues. CDR3 loop: CASSLVGRPTYEQYF. The CDR3, as DNA: TGCGCCAGCAGCTTGGTGGGCCGCCCTACCTACGAGCAGTACTTC.

The gene calls are TRBV5-1 and TRBJ2-1; 7 bases are shared with TRBD2. CDR1 SGHRS and CDR2 YFSETQ come from the germline V gene. V trimming: 0 bases; J trimming: 0 bases; junction bases outside the gene matches: 9. This CDR3 region has 18 residues. In nucleotides, the CDR3 is TGCGCCAGCAGCTTGGTAAGGCGGGAGCGGGCCTCCTACAATGAGCAGTTCTTC. It codes for CASSLVRRERASYNEQFF.